This T cell receptor (beta chain) was recorded in a study of metastatic and nonmetastatic thyroid tumors (TCRdb year 2020). Background on the whole study: For patients with malignant and with benign thyroid disease, the researchers compared repertoires between peripheral blood samples and tumor or nodule tissue samples.

Library preparation employed PCR. Sequencing relied on an Illumina HiSeq 4000. The TCR beta-chain CDR3 region of each patient was profiled by high-throughput sequencing. Per the original workflow: CDR3 differences across clinicopathological groups were used to build a classifier for discriminating distant-metastatic papillary thyroid cancer patients. The Shannon index was used to measure repertoire diversity, and the Morisita-Horn index was used to measure how similar tumor and blood repertoires were. TCRdb trimmed the raw reads at Q25, called clones with MiXCR and kept productive beta chains. The V and J calls and clone size come from TCRdb's table, not from the authors' own analysis. The sample table holds about 53,000 clones, of which about 20% were seen once. 4% to 5% of the sample rests with the top ten. Study-level results and caveats: In both blood and tumor samples, TCR beta diversity was reported to be significantly higher in malignant tumors than in benign nodules.

CDR1 is given as MDHEN and CDR2 as SYDVKM, both from the germline V gene. The CDR3 contains 18 residues, cysteine and phenylalanine counted. Of all the DNA, just the CDR3 is kept, 54 bases in frame from base 1. No patient had received any treatment before thyroid surgery. Using T-cell receptor beta sequencing, the study looked back at clinical samples from patients collected from the early 2010s to the late 2010s. Worth noting for this clone: Its antigen is currently not known. The junction departs from the called germline gene at one end, perhaps through a read error.

The clonotype comes from a female donor with papillary thyroid cancer or a benign thyroid nodule (not recorded which). Some clones in this sample may be carry-over from other donors' samples. The specimen sequenced was blood. This receptor chain uses TRBV28 and TRBJ2-7; the central 14 bases match TRBD2. This receptor carries the CDR3 CASILAGLAGGSSYEQYF. The DNA sequence reads TGTGCCAGCATTTTAGCTGGACTAGCGGGGGGAAGCTCCTACGAGCAGTACTTC.